This paragraph reports one T cell receptor beta chain. Its antigen remains unidentified. This specimen belongs to a study of shared clonotypes between healthy human individuals. Study-wide results and caveats: In having few donors, the study represented limited genetic and exposure-history diversity. Donor clonotype sharing was expected to depend on sequencing depth.

J was trimmed by 3 bases and V by 0 bases; bases with no gene match: 3. Germline values: CDR1 SGHNT, CDR2 YYREEE (reference sequence). This CDR3 is 15 amino acids long. Method: immunoSEQ multiplex PCR; TCRdb's copy keeps in-frame clones and lacks some. The sample yields 950,000 to 1,100,000 clones, approximately 78% seen once. This TCR came from a young man in good health. Some clones in this sample may be carry-over from other donors' samples. Sequencing used memory CD4+ T cells from PBMCs. Sample subset: CD45RA-negative fraction. The chain is built from TRBV5-4 and TRBJ1-2, with 9 bases identical to TRBD1. The CDR3 region has the DNA TGTGCCAGCAGCTTGGGGGGACAGGGAGACTATGGCTACACCTTC. It encodes CASSLGGQGDYGYTF.